These 22 T cell receptor beta chains were sequenced from one sample in a study of cytotoxic CD8 clonotypes in ibrutinib-treated CLL. This table comes from immunoSEQ multiplex PCR, and its TCRdb copy is limited to in-frame clones, with some not included. Here the sample spans fewer than 90,000 clones, 85% to 90% being singletons. The sequences come from PBMCs, collected before ibrutinib treatment. The receptors stem from a human donor with chronic lymphocytic leukemia.

The chain combines TRBV19 with TRBJ2-4; D is perhaps TRBD2 (5 bases). This CDR3 is built from 15 residues. V was shortened by 6 bases and J by 0 bases, with 12 bases between the two germline ends. Germline values: CDR1 LNHDA, CDR2 SQIVND (reference sequence). The CDR3 loop reads CASRELEVAKNIQYF. The CDR3 coding sequence is TGTGCCAGTAGGGAGTTGGAGGTAGCCAAAAACATTCAGTACTTC.

The chain employs TRBV28 and TRBJ1-3; perhaps TRBD1 as D (5 bases). The germline V and J ends were trimmed by 6 bases and 0 bases, with 12 bases remaining between them. From germline, CDR1 is MDHEN and CDR2 SYDVKM. The CDR3 is made up of 15 amino acids. The CDR3 DNA follows: TGTGCCAGCAGCTCCGGGGGTTCCTCTGGAAACACCATATATTTT. As protein: CASSSGGSSGNTIYF.

The J gene is TRBJ1-4, the V gene TRBV4-1; a weak D match, TRBD1 (5 bases). Germline assignment: CDR1 MGHRA and CDR2 YSYEKL. This CDR3 is built from 17 residues. The V and J ends lost 0 bases and 7 bases respectively, with 18 bases between them. CDR3 DNA sequence: TGCGCCAGCAGCCAAGAGGGCGCAGGGAGGGCGGGTGAAAAACTGTTTTTT. It yields the protein CASSQEGAGRAGEKLFF.

The gene calls are TRBV6-6 and TRBJ2-1, with 8 bases identical to TRBD1. The germline V gene has CDR1 MNHNY and CDR2 SVGAGI (reference sequence). The CDR3 spans 15 residues. The junction had 10 bases not matched to a gene; V was cut back by 5 bases and J by 7 bases. In DNA, the CDR3 is TGTGCCAGCAGTCCGGACAGGGTTTTGTCGAATGAGCAGTTCTTC. Protein product: CASSPDRVLSNEQFF.

The chain combines TRBV19 with TRBJ1-4; D is perhaps TRBD1 (5 bases). CDR1 is LNHDA, CDR2 SQIVND, per germline (reference sequence). The CDR3 loop spans 13 amino acids. V was shortened by 0 bases and J by 11 bases, with 10 bases between the two germline ends. CDR3 protein: CASSIEPEGKLFF. The CDR3 DNA reads TGTGCCAGTAGTATAGAACCCGAGGGGAAACTGTTTTTT.

V and J are TRBV30 and TRBJ2-3, with 9 bases lining up with TRBD2. CDR1 and CDR2 from the germline V gene are GTSNPN and SVGIG (reference sequence). The ends lost 2 bases at V and 7 bases at J; junction bases unmatched: 10. The CDR3 runs 15 residues. The CDR3 reads CAWSLTSGGGYTQYF. CDR3 nucleotides: TGTGCCTGGAGTCTGACTAGCGGAGGCGGGTATACGCAGTATTTT.

The rearrangement uses TRBV6-1 and TRBJ2-7; 10 bases map to TRBD1. The J segment lost 3 bases and the V segment lost 7 bases, leaving 6 bases of the junction unmatched. Germline-derived CDR1 and CDR2 are MNHNS and SASEGT. The CDR3 extends over 14 amino acids. The CDR3 spells CASTIRDRGYEQYF. CDR3 bases: TGTGCCAGCACCATCCGGGACAGGGGCTACGAGCAGTACTTC.

This chain connects TRBV9 to TRBJ1-1; D gene ambiguous. Between the trimmed V and J ends, which lost 3 bases and 0 bases, there was a span of 9 bases. CDR3 size: 14 residues. The germline CDR1 and CDR2 sequences are SGDLS and YYNGEE. CDR3 coding DNA: TGTGCCAGCAGCGCCGAAGGGTTGAACACTGAAGCTTTCTTT. This codes for CASSAEGLNTEAFF.

The V gene is TRBV7-9, the J gene TRBJ2-1, with D possibly being TRBD2 (6 bases). The CDR3 runs 14 residues. From germline, CDR1 is SEHNR and CDR2 FQNEAQ (reference sequence). Trimming shortened V by 4 bases and J by 6 bases, and 13 bases separated the two germline ends. The CDR3 loop reads CASSSDWGGNEQFF. The CDR3 nucleotides are TGTGCCAGCAGCTCGGACTGGGGAGGCAATGAGCAGTTCTTC.

V gene TRBV15 combines with J gene TRBJ2-7; TRBD2 agrees at 9 bases. The germline V gene has CDR1 LNHNV and CDR2 YYDKDF (reference sequence). CDR3 length equals 15 residues. The junction had 9 bases not matched to a gene; V was cut back by 6 bases and J by 3 bases. The CDR3 reads CATSRTASGNYEQYF. DNA of the CDR3: TGTGCCACCAGTAGGACGGCTAGCGGGAACTACGAGCAGTACTTC.

The chain has TRBV5-1 and TRBJ1-1; D is unclear. The ends were cut back, 1 base at V and 2 bases at J, with 12 bases in the middle. There are 15 residues in the CDR3. Germline CDR1 SGHRS, CDR2 YFSETQ. CDR3 protein: CASSLLVGRNTEAFF. The CDR3 DNA reads TGCGCCAGCAGCTTGTTAGTGGGGAGAAACACTGAAGCTTTCTTT.

This clone was counted only a few times. V usage is TRBV4-2 and J usage is TRBJ1-2; 9 nucleotides match TRBD1. Trimming took 5 bases from V and 4 from J; bases not matched to a gene: 8. The CDR3 is 15 residues long. Germline CDR1 is LGHNA and CDR2 is YNFKEQ. CDR3: CASSWDREGVYGYTF. CDR3 nucleotide sequence: TGTGCCAGCAGCTGGGACAGGGAGGGGGTCTATGGCTACACCTTC.

The rearrangement links TRBV7-9 to TRBJ2-1, with TRBD2 identical over 10 bases. V lost 5 bases to trimming and J lost 8 bases; unmatched junction nucleotides: 15. Germline V CDR1 and CDR2: SEHNR, FQNEAQ (reference sequence). CDR3 length equals 17 residues. The CDR3 DNA sequence: TGTGCCAGCAGCGTCCGACTAGCGGGCGACCACGCGGATGAGCAGTTCTTC. It codes for CASSVRLAGDHADEQFF. Full variable domain (rest looked up from reference TRBV7-9 and TRBJ2-1): DTGVSQNPRHKITKRGQNVTFRCDPISEHNRLYWYRQTLGQGPEFLTYFQNEAQLEKSRLLSDRFSAERPKGSFSTLEIQRTEQGDSAMYLCASSVRLAGDHADEQFFGPGTRLTVL.

The V gene is TRBV20-1, the J gene TRBJ2-7; 7 bases align to TRBD2. The V gene's germline CDR1 is DFQATT and CDR2 SNEGSKA (reference sequence). With 6 bases clipped from V and 9 bases from J, the junction kept 8 bases outside the gene matches. CDR3 size: 11 residues. The CDR3 is CSAGLGTTQYF. The CDR3 DNA reads as TGCAGTGCAGGCTTAGGGACTACGCAGTACTTC.

The rearrangement links TRBV6-5 to TRBJ2-7; weak D call: TRBD1 (5 bases). Germline V lookup: CDR1 MNHEY, CDR2 SVGAGI. With 0 bases removed from V and 0 bases from J, the gap between germline ends came to 12 bases. This CDR3 is 16 amino acids long. CDR3 DNA sequence: TGTGCCAGCAGTTACTCGATCCACAGGTCCTCCTACGAGCAGTACTTC. Translation: CASSYSIHRSSYEQYF.

V usage is TRBV7-8 and J usage is TRBJ2-1; D perhaps matches TRBD1 (5 bases). This CDR3 region has 12 residues. In germline, CDR1 is SGHVS, CDR2 FQNEAQ. Deletions cut 5 bases from V and 9 bases from J, with 11 bases between. This chain's CDR3 is CASSPGIVEQFF. CDR3 sequence (DNA): TGTGCCAGCAGCCCAGGGATCGTTGAGCAGTTCTTC.

The chain combines TRBV4-1 with TRBJ1-2, with no clear D. This CDR3 comprises 11 residues. Germline V gene lookup returns CDR1 MGHRA and CDR2 YSYEKL. V was clipped by 8 bases and J by 1 base, with 5 bases between them. The CDR3 loop is CASSSNYGYTF. The CDR3 bases are TGCGCCAGCTCGAGTAACTATGGCTACACCTTC.

This chain connects TRBV25-1 to TRBJ2-3; TRBD1 is a possible D gene (6 bases). CDR1 is MGHDK, CDR2 SYGVNS, per germline. CDR3 length equals 13 residues. Trimming stripped 2 bases from V and 4 bases from J, with 7 bases between. CDR3 DNA: TGTGCCAGCAGTGAACAGGGGTCAGATACGCAGTATTTT. This translates into CASSEQGSDTQYF.

J is TRBJ2-7 and V is TRBV7-2; the match to TRBD1 covers 9 bases. Germline V gene sequence: CDR1 SGHTA, CDR2 FQGNSA. The CDR3 runs to 14 residues. V lost 4 bases to trimming and J lost 6 bases; unmatched junction nucleotides: 7. The CDR3 protein is CASSSDRGTREQYF. The CDR3 bases are TGTGCCAGCAGCTCAGACAGGGGGACACGCGAGCAGTACTTC.

The genes are TRBV7-9 and TRBJ1-5, with no clear D. Germline V gene lookup returns CDR1 SEHNR and CDR2 FQNEAQ (reference sequence). Deletions cut 6 bases from V and 3 bases from J, with 9 bases between. The CDR3 sequence is 13 residues long. The CDR3 sequence is CASRSQPNQPQHF. CDR3 coding DNA: TGTGCCAGCAGGTCGCAGCCCAATCAGCCCCAGCATTTT.

The CDR3 is CASSATGLAGSREQYF. The CDR3 region has the DNA TGTGCCAGCAGCGCTACGGGACTAGCGGGAAGTAGGGAGCAGTACTTC. The chain joins TRBV9 to TRBJ2-7; TRBD2 agrees at 13 bases. The CDR3 contains 16 residues. The ends lost 3 bases at V and 7 bases at J; junction bases unmatched: 10. Germline assignment: CDR1 SGDLS and CDR2 YYNGEE. Looking up the rest from reference TRBV9 and TRBJ2-7 gives the full variable domain: DSGVTQTPKHLITATGQRVTLRCSPRSGDLSVYWYQQSLDQGLQFLIQYYNGEERAKGNILERFSAQQFPDLHSELNLSSLELGDSALYFCASSATGLAGSREQYFGPGTRLTVT.

The chain carries TRBV28 and TRBJ2-2, with unresolved D. CDR3 length: 11 residues. Per germline, CDR1 MDHEN and CDR2 SYDVKM. V dropped 7 bases and J dropped 5 bases, with 5 bases sitting between them. The DNA for the CDR3 is TGTGCCAGCACGATAACCGGGGAGCTGTTTTTT. Translated, it gives CASTITGELFF.